This TCR beta chain was sequenced for a study of Graves' ophthalmopathy and Graves' hyperthyroidism listed by TCRdb under 2018. About the investigation overall: Peripheral blood was collected before any treatment was given, at the time of initial diagnosis. The study used signatures of the TCR beta repertoire to tell Graves' ophthalmopathy apart from Graves' hyperthyroidism and to predict which patients would progress to ophthalmopathy. In total, under 150 blood samples were TCR-sequenced: 40 to 45 ophthalmopathy, some 75 hyperthyroidism and approximately 17 hyperthyroidism-to-ophthalmopathy patients. To explore V-J signatures that separate ophthalmopathy from hyperthyroidism, a discovery set of 95 to 100 patients was enrolled, consisting of fewer than 45 with ophthalmopathy and some 59 with stable hyperthyroidism. For independent validation, a separate cohort was made up of approximately 18 hyperthyroidism patients plus 17 patients who later progressed from hyperthyroidism to ophthalmopathy. T-cell repertoires of thyroid tissue and blood were compared in several hyperthyroidism patients. Once sampling was done, hyperthyroidism patients were given methimazole at a starting dose of 30 mg daily, while ophthalmopathy patients were given high-dose intravenous methylprednisolone. Results the study describes overall, beyond this receptor: Among expanded thyroid clonotypes with frequency above 0.001, most also showed up in blood, which suggests that blood repertoires may reflect the thyroid immune response. In validation, the model predicted ophthalmopathy progression with 55% to 71% sensitivity and roughly 72% specificity; about a dozen predicted patients were CT-confirmed with GO in a median of approximately six months. Ophthalmopathy was separated from stable hyperthyroidism by the 13-signature model with roughly 88% sensitivity and around 81% specificity in cross-validation and with 80%/75% in the test set. No statistical method was used to set the sample size in advance, and the investigators knew which group each participant was assigned to.

The ophthalmopathy patients had moderately to severely active disease, with a Clinical Activity Score of 3 or higher, a NOSPECS grade of 4 or higher, and a disease duration of less than 3 months. Patients were excluded if they had other autoimmune diseases, uncontrolled infections, pregnancy or lactation. Diagnosis relied on clinical symptoms, serum thyroxine, TRAb, thyroid ultrasound and orbital computed tomography. Ficoll-Paque density gradient centrifugation was used to isolate PBMCs from 8.5 to 10 ml of fresh peripheral blood. Total RNA was extracted with Trizol reagent and quality-checked on an Agilent 2100 Bioanalyzer. For repertoire sequencing, TCR beta CDR3 regions were amplified from RNA transcripts. HTBI primers and the Qiagen OneStep RT-PCR kit were used in a first-round RT-PCR, which was followed by a second-round multiplex PCR, size selection and purification. Sequencing of the libraries was carried out on an Illumina HiSeq2000 in paired-end mode with 100 bp reads. The source study handled its data this way. Reads were processed with SOAPnuke, discarding reads with adapters, uncalled bases, mean Phred below 15, or no exact constant-primer or identifier match. COPE v1.2.5 was used to merge the high-quality paired reads. Unique nucleotide sequences were defined as clonotypes and aligned to IMGT TRB V, D and J references using MiTCR v1.1. The analysis was limited to V-J combinations with a frequency above 0.0001, which together covered roughly 99% of the repertoires. For each V-J combination, a TCR clonal expansion and chaos score was defined as F50 clonal expansion divided by the chaos observed in the TCRdist matrix. Features were reduced by Welch's t-statistics and random forest to around 13 V-J combinations, which fed a naive Bayes classifier. The Morisita-Horn index was used to measure how similar the thyroid and blood repertoires were. The public sequencing data were trimmed at Q25 with fastp and processed into clonotypes with MiXCR by TCRdb, which kept only in-frame beta chains. Here each entry gathers all rows of one CDR3 protein and keeps the most common genes and DNA. The V and J calls follow TCRdb's processing rather than the paper's. The sample table records almost 750,000 distinct CDR3 sequences; approximately 40% of these occur just once. Jointly, the top ten make up about 40% of the sample.

This clonotype was observed a few times. Its antigen has not been determined. No quality values exist for individual bases; no much larger clone is one base distant. The source is an adult man with Graves' ophthalmopathy. The sequenced sample consisted of peripheral blood.

The CDR3 protein sequence reads: CASSQDVAGANSPLHF. The bases read TGTGCCAGCAGCCAAGACGTCGCCGGGGCGAATTCACCCCTCCACTTT. Recombination linked TRBV4-2 to TRBJ1-6; TRBD1 is a weak D gene call, 5 bases matching. The germline ends are 13 bases apart after V is trimmed by 0 bases and J by 7 bases. The CDR3 contains 16 residues, cysteine and phenylalanine counted. Only CDR3 DNA remains: 48 bases, in frame from the first base. Per the germline V gene, LGHNA is the CDR1 and YNFKEQ is the CDR2.